These 19 T cell receptor beta chains came from one sample sequenced in a study of cytomegalovirus exposure and HLA in healthy donors. PCR was performed using 60 Vbeta and 13 Jbeta primers. Repertoires were generated with immunoSEQ multiplex PCR, while TCRdb's copy carries only in-frame clones and drops some. The table records about 59,000 clones, approximately 80% of them present only once. Material for sequencing was PBMCs. The receptors originated from a human donor in good health.

The table lists this clone with a few counts. The rearrangement uses TRBV18 and TRBJ2-3; 8 positions match TRBD1. The germline V gene has CDR1 KGHSH and CDR2 LQKENI. Unmatched junction bases numbered 7, after V lost 3 bases and J lost 2 bases. The CDR3 extends over 16 amino acids. In DNA, the CDR3 is TGTGCCAGCTCACCGGTCAGGGGGCGGGACACAGATACGCAGTATTTT. This encodes CASSPVRGRDTDTQYF.

The chain employs TRBV7-9 and TRBJ2-7; no definite D call. Germline CDR1 and CDR2: SEHNR and FQNEAQ (reference sequence). Trimming left V 5 bases short and J 0 bases short, with 5 bases between. The CDR3 is 12 residues long. The CDR3 region is CASSQFSYEQYF. The CDR3 bases are TGTGCCAGCAGCCAGTTCTCCTACGAGCAGTACTTC. The whole variable domain, remainder taken from reference TRBV7-9 and TRBJ2-7, is DTGVSQNPRHKITKRGQNVTFRCDPISEHNRLYWYRQTLGQGPEFLTYFQNEAQLEKSRLLSDRFSAERPKGSFSTLEIQRTEQGDSAMYLCASSQFSYEQYFGPGTRLTVT.

The V gene is TRBV6-5, the J gene TRBJ1-5; 7 bases agree with TRBD1. The CDR3 runs to 15 residues. The V gene's germline CDR1 is MNHEY and CDR2 SVGAGI. V was clipped by 6 bases and J by 2 bases; unmatched bases: 7. CDR3 sequence: CASSLDRVGNQPQHF. CDR3 nucleotide sequence: TGTGCCAGCAGCCTAGACAGGGTGGGCAATCAGCCCCAGCATTTT.

V usage is TRBV5-1 and J usage is TRBJ2-2, with D maybe TRBD1 (6 bases). The germline V and J ends were trimmed by 0 bases and 2 bases, with 11 bases remaining between them. The CDR3 runs 16 residues. Germline values: CDR1 SGHRS, CDR2 YFSETQ. The CDR3 sequence is CASSLEDRINTGELFF. Here the CDR3 DNA reads TGCGCCAGCAGCTTGGAGGACAGAATCAACACCGGGGAGCTGTTTTTT.

This rearrangement joins TRBV5-6 to TRBJ2-3; D is perhaps TRBD2 (6 bases). The germline V and J ends were trimmed by 4 bases and 1 base, with 10 bases remaining between them. The CDR3 loop spans 14 amino acids. Germline CDR1 SGHDT, CDR2 YYEEEE. This CDR3 reads CASSPTRGTDTQYF. The CDR3 DNA reads TGTGCCAGCAGCCCGACTAGAGGCACAGATACGCAGTATTTT.

The chain uses TRBV9 and TRBJ1-3; a weak D match, TRBD1 (6 bases). V lost 4 bases and J 0 bases, leaving 17 bases between the germline ends. The CDR3 is 17 amino acids. Germline CDR1 reads SGDLS; CDR2 reads YYNGEE. The CDR3 region is CASSRGQGTYSGNTIYF. Here the CDR3 DNA reads TGTGCCAGCAGCAGAGGTCAGGGGACCTACTCTGGAAACACCATATATTTT.

The rearrangement uses TRBV7-8 and TRBJ2-1, with 10 bases fitting TRBD2. CDR1 and CDR2 from the germline V gene are SGHVS and FQNEAQ. This CDR3 is built from 15 residues. J gave up 4 bases and V 5 bases, and 5 bases lay outside the gene matches. The CDR3 coding sequence is TGTGCCAGCAGCCCTAGCGGGAGAGCTTACAATGAGCAGTTCTTC. This sequence encodes CASSPSGRAYNEQFF.

The chain couples TRBV7-9 to TRBJ2-5, with D possibly TRBD2 on 6 matching bases. With 1 base removed from V and 11 bases from J, the gap between germline ends came to 8 bases. The CDR3 is 11 amino acids. Germline CDR1 reads SEHNR; CDR2 reads FQNEAQ (reference sequence). CDR3 loop: CASSLVAEQYF. As DNA, the CDR3 is TGTGCCAGCAGCTTAGTAGCGGAGCAGTACTTC.

This clone turned up a few times. The chain is built from TRBV23-1 and TRBJ2-1; the match to TRBD1 covers 7 bases. TRBV23-1 is labeled an ORF, and its function is uncertain. The V gene end was trimmed by 6 bases and the J gene end by 3 bases; junction bases not matched to a gene: 11. The CDR3 is 16 residues long. CDR3 residues: CASSPVGQEFYNEQFF. In nucleotides, the CDR3 is TGCGCCAGCAGCCCCGTCGGACAGGAGTTCTACAATGAGCAGTTCTTC.

The chain employs TRBV7-3 and TRBJ2-2; D is uncertain. Germline values: CDR1 SGHTA, CDR2 FQGTGA. The CDR3 extends over 16 amino acids. The germline V and J ends were trimmed by 2 bases and 1 base, with 11 bases remaining between them. As DNA, the CDR3 is TGTGCCAGCAGCTTATACGGGTCGGGGAACACCGGGGAGCTGTTTTTT. It encodes CASSLYGSGNTGELFF.

This clone was picked up one time. The chain carries TRBV5-1 and TRBJ2-7; D might be TRBD2 (5 bases). The germline gives CDR1 SGHRS, CDR2 YFSETQ. V was cut by 4 bases and J by 3 bases, with 17 bases left in between. The CDR3 has 15 residues. CDR3 bases: TGCGCCAGCAGCCATTCCCCCGGGGTAAGCTACGAGCAGTACTTC. This codes for CASSHSPGVSYEQYF.

V usage is TRBV7-6 and J usage is TRBJ2-2, with a possible D match to TRBD2 (6 bases). Germline CDR1 reads SGHVS; CDR2 reads FNYEAQ. CDR3 size: 16 residues. Trimming took off 2 bases at V and 3 bases at J, with 13 bases between the two ends. The CDR3 loop is CASSLYGGHDTGELFF. The CDR3 nucleotides are TGTGCCAGCAGCTTATACGGGGGTCATGACACCGGGGAGCTGTTTTTT.

Regarding this clone: One end of the junction varies from germline; a read error may be responsible. V gene TRBV28 combines with J gene TRBJ1-2; the D gene is possibly TRBD1 (5 bases). Germline V CDR1 and CDR2: MDHEN, SYDVKM. This CDR3 has 13 amino acids. Here the CDR3 DNA reads TGTGCCGGCAGTTCAGGGTCTAACTATGGCTACACCTTC. Translating gives CAGSSGSNYGYTF.

The genes are TRBV7-6 and TRBJ2-3, with 7 bases that match TRBD2. V was pared by 5 bases and J by 3 bases, with 8 bases of the junction left unmatched. The CDR3 loop spans 15 amino acids. Germline CDR1 reads SGHVS; CDR2 reads FNYEAQ. This CDR3 reads CASSRAGLETDTQYF. Here the CDR3 DNA reads TGTGCCAGCAGCCGGGCCGGACTAGAAACAGATACGCAGTATTTT.

The chain joins TRBV4-3 to TRBJ1-6; weak D call: TRBD1 (5 bases). This CDR3 region has 16 residues. Germline CDR1 reads LGHNA; CDR2 reads YSLEER. V was trimmed by 0 bases and J by 9 bases, leaving 15 bases between them. In DNA form, the CDR3 reads TGCGCCAGCAGCCAAGATCGGGGACTCTTGATTTCACCCCTCCACTTT. Translated: CASSQDRGLLISPLHF.

The V and J genes are TRBV30 and TRBJ2-7; D may be TRBD1 (5 bases). The CDR3 extends over 14 amino acids. Looked up from germline, CDR1 is GTSNPN and CDR2 is SVGIG (reference sequence). The V and J ends lost 4 bases and 2 bases respectively, with 15 bases between them. The DNA of the CDR3 is TGTGCCTGGAAGCGACAGCAAGCCACCTACGAGCAGTACTTC. Its translation: CAWKRQQATYEQYF.

The chain links TRBV7-9 to TRBJ2-3, with 8 nucleotides matching TRBD2. The CDR3 totals 15 residues. CDR1 SEHNR and CDR2 FQNEAQ come from the germline V gene (reference sequence). J lost 2 bases, V lost 5 bases, and 6 bases had no gene match. CDR3 loop: CASSQGLGLTDTQYF. The CDR3 nucleotides read TGTGCCAGCAGCCAGGGACTAGGCCTCACAGATACGCAGTATTTT.

This clone was seen a few times. V is TRBV6-5 and J is TRBJ1-1; D might be TRBD1 (5 bases). V was cut by 6 bases and J by 4 bases, with 12 bases left in between. This CDR3 is built from 13 residues. Germline lookup yields CDR1 MNHEY and CDR2 SVGAGI. The CDR3 DNA sequence: TGTGCCAGCAGACTCCAGGGAAGCACTGAAGCTTTCTTT. It translates to CASRLQGSTEAFF.

The chain couples TRBV4-1 to TRBJ2-1; 10 bases map to TRBD2. The germline CDR1 and CDR2 sequences are MGHRA and YSYEKL. The CDR3 sequence is 15 residues long. The ends lost 6 bases at V and 9 bases at J; junction bases unmatched: 11. CDR3 loop: CASSPPAGGRGEQFF. The CDR3 bases are TGCGCCAGCAGTCCGCCAGCGGGGGGGCGAGGTGAGCAGTTCTTC.